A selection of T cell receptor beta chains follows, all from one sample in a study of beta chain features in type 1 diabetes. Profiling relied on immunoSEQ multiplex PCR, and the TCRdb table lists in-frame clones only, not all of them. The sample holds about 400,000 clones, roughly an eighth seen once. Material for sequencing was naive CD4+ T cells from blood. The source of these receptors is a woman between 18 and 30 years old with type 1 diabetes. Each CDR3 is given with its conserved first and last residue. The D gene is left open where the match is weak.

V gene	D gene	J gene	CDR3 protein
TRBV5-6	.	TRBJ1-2	CASSFNQGYNYGYTF
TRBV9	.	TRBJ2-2	CASSVEGTQSTGELFF
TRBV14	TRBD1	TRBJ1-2	CASSQIQGAGYGYTF
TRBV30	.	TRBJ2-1	CAWSRVPEQFF
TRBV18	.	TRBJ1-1	CASSPTGNTEAFF
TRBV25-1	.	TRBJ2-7	CASSRLFEQYF
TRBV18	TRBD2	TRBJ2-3	CASSPSSGEDTQYF
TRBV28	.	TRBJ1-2	CASTTGGRYGYTF
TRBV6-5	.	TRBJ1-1	CASTQGVQSTEAFF
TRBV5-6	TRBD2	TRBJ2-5	CASSWDPTSGGTKTQYF
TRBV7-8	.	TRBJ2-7	CASSLARNGYSYEQYF
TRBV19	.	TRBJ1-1	CASAHAAGNTPTEAFF
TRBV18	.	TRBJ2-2	CASSPPYFETKTTGELFF
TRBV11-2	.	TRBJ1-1	CASSLGRLMNTEAFF
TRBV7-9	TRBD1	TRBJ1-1	CASSHKGQGAPEAFF
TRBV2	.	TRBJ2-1	CASRRGWNEQFF
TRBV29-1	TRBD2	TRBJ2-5	CSVSSGRATETQYF
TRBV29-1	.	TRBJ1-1	CSVPKPFTMNTEAFF
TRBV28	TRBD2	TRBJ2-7	CASRTGGLGQYF
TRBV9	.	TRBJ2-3	CASSQHRTDTQYF
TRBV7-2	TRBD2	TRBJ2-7	CASSLSAGDYEQYF
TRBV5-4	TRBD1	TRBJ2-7	CASSFYRGPYEQYF
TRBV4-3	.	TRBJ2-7	CASSHRALLDYQIREQYF
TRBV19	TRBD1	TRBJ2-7	CASSLTGTGGYEQYF
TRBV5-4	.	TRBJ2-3	CASSLSTDTQYF
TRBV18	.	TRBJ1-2	CASSPNRMGDSGYTF
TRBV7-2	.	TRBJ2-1	CASSLFPGGSSYNEQFF
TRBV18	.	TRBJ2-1	CASSWRSLSYNEQFF
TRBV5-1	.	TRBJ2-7	CASSLGSSYEQYF
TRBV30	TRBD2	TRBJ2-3	CAWRASGRADTQYF
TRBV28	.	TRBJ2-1	CASSSATSSYNEQFF
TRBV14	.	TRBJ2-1	CASSPASSYNEQFF
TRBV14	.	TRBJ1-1	CASSPLGPGGTEAFF
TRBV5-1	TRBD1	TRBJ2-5	CASSLAGTGWETQYF
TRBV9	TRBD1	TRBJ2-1	CASSFRQGYNEQFF
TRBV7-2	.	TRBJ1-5	CASSPAGRGAQHF
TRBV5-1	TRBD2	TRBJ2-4	CASSLVALAGGNIQYF
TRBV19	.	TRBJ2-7	CASNSGLEEKQYF
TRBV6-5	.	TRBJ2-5	CASSRPGQETQYF
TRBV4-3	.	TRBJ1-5	CASSQDRDQPQHF
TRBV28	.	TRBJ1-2	CASSLGGEGGYTF
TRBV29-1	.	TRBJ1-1	CSVGGRMNTEAFF
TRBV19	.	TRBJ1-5	CASSTTPRENQPQHF
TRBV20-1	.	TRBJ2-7	CSASGSWEQYF
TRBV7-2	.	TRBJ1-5	CASSSQGTHQPQHF
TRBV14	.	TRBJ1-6	CASQQGNNSPLHF
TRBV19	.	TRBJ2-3	CASSIAADTQYF
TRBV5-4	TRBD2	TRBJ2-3	CASSWGLAGTDTQYF
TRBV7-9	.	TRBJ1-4	CASRQSNEKLFF
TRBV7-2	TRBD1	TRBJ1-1	CASSPRQGTEAFF
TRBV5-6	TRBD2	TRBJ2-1	CASSWDPSGEKDEQFF
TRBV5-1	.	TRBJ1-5	CASSFDSISPQHF
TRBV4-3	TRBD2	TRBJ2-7	CASSQDRARGRIYEQYF